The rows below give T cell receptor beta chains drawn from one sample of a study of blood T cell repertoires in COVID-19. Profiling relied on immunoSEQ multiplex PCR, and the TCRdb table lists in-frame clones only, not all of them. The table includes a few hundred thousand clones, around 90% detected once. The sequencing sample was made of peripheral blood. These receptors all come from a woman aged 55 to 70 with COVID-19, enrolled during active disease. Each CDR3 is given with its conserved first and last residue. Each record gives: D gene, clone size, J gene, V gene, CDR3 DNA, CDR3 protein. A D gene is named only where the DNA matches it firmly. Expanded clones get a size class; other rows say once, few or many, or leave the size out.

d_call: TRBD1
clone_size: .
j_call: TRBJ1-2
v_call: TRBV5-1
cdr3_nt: TGCGCCAGCAGCTTGGATCACGCGACAGGGGGAGGCTACACCTTC
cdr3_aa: CASSLDHATGGGYTF

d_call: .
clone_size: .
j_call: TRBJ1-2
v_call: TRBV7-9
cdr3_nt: TGTGCCAGCAGCTTACCCAGGCGAGCTAACTATGGCTACACCTTC
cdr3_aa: CASSLPRRANYGYTF

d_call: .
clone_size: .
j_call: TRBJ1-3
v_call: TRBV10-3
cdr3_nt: TGTGCCATCACAGGAGGTGGAAACACCATATATTTT
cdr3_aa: CAITGGGNTIYF

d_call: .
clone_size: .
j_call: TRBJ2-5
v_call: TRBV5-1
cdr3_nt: TGCGCCAGCAGGCCAACAGGTCAAGAGACCCAGTACTTC
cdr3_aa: CASRPTGQETQYF

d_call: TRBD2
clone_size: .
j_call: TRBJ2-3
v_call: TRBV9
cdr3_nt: TGTGCCAGCAGCGTAGTAGCGGGGGGGCTTTATGATACGCAGTATTTT
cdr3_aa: CASSVVAGGLYDTQYF

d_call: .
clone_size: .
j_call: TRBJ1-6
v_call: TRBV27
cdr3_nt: TGTGCCAGCAGTTTAACACAGTATAATTCACCCCTCCACTTT
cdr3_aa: CASSLTQYNSPLHF

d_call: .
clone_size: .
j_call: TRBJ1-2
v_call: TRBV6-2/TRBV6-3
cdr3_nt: TGTGCCAGCAGTTACCCGGCAGGGTTCGGCTACACCTTC
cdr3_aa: CASSYPAGFGYTF

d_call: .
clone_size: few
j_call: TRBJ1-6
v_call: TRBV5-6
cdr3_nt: TGTGCCAGCAGCTTGGGATTGCAGGGTGGGGCCCGGAATTCACCCCTCCACTTT
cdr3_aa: CASSLGLQGGARNSPLHF

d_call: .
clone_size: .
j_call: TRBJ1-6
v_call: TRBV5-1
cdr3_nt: TGCGCCAGCAGCTTAACTCCCGGGTCCTATAATTCACCCCTCCACTTT
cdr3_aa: CASSLTPGSYNSPLHF

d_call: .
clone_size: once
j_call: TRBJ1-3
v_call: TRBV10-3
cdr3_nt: TGTGCCATCACTTACAGCCTCTCTGGAAACACCATATATTTT
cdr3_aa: CAITYSLSGNTIYF

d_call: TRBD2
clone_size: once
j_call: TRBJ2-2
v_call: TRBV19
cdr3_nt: TGTGCCAGTAGCCCCGGGAGGTCGAACACCGGGGAGCTGTTTTTT
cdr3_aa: CASSPGRSNTGELFF

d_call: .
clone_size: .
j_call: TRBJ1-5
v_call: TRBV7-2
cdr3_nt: TGTGCCAGCAGTTGGGGGCCCAGCAATCAGCCCCAGCATTTT
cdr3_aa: CASSWGPSNQPQHF

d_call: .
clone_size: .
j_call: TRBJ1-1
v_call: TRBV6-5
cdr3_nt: TGTGCCAGCAGGAGGAGCACTGAAGCTTTCTTT
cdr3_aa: CASRRSTEAFF

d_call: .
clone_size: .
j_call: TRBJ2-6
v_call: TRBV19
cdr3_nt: TGTGCCAGTAGTATATTTGGCACTGGGGCCAACGTCCTGACTTTC
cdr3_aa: CASSIFGTGANVLTF

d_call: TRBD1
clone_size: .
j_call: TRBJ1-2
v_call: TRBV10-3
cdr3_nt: TGTGCCATCGGTTACCCAACAGGGGCTGGCTACACCTTC
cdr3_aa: CAIGYPTGAGYTF

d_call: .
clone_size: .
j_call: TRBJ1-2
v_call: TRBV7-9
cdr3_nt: TGTGCCAGCAGCACCGGGAGCCTCTATGGCTACACCTTC
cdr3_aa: CASSTGSLYGYTF

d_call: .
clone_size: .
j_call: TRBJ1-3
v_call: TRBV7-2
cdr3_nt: TGTGCCAGCGCCCGGGGTGGCACCATATATTTT
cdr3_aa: CASARGGTIYF

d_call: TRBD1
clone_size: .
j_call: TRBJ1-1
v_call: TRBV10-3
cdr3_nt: TGTGCCATCAGTACAGGGGGCGGCACTGAAGCTTTCTTT
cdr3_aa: CAISTGGGTEAFF

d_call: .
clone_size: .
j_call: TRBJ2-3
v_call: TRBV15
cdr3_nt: TGTGCCACCAGCAGAGTCAGGCGCCAGTCTAGCACAGATACGCAGTATTTT
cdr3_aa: CATSRVRRQSSTDTQYF

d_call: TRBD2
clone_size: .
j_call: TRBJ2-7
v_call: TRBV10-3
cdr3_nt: TGTGCCATCACTAGCGGGGGGGCCGTCGAGCAGTACTTC
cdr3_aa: CAITSGGAVEQYF

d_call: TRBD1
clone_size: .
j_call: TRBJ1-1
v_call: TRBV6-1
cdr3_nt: TGTGCCAGCAGTGAACCGACAGGGAAGGTTTTCTTT
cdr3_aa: CASSEPTGKVFF

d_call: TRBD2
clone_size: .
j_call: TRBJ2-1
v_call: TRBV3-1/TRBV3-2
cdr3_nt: TGTGCCAGCAGCCAAGAACCGGCGGGGGGCTACAATGAGCAGTTCTTC
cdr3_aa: CASSQEPAGGYNEQFF

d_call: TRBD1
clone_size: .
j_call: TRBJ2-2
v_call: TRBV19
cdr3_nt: TGTGCCAGTACGAGACAGGGCCTGGGGACCGGGGAGCTGTTTTTT
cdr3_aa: CASTRQGLGTGELFF

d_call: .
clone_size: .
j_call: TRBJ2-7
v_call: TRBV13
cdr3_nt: TGTGCCAGCAGCTTAGAAGCCTCCTACGAGCAGTACTTC
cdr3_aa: CASSLEASYEQYF

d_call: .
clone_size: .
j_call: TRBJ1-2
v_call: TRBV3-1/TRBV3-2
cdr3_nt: TGTGCCAGCAGCCAAGAGCAGGGTGCGGTCTATGGCTACACCTTC
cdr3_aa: CASSQEQGAVYGYTF

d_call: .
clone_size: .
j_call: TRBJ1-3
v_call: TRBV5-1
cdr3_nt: TGCGCCAGCAGCTTGGACTTCTACTCTGGAAACACCATATATTTT
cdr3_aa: CASSLDFYSGNTIYF

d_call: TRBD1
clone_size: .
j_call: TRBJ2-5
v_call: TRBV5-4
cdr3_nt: TGTGCCAGCAGCGTAGACAGGGGCGCGGGGGAGACCCAGTACTTC
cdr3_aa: CASSVDRGAGETQYF

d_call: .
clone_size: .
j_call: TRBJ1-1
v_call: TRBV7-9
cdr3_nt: TGTGCCAGCAGCCCACCTTTTTCGTGGGGGGGGAACACTGAAGCTTTCTTT
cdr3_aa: CASSPPFSWGGNTEAFF

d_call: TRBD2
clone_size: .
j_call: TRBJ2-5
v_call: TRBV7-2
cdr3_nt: TGTGCCAGCAGCTTAGGGCTCTGGAGCGGGGGGGCGGAGACCCAGTACTTC
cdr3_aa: CASSLGLWSGGAETQYF

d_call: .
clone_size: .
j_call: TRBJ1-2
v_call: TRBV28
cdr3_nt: TGTGCCAGCAGTTCCCTTCAGGCTTCTGGGAACTATGGCTACACCTTC
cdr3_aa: CASSSLQASGNYGYTF

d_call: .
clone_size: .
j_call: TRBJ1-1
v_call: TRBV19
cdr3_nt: TGTGCCAGTAACCCAGGGAGGATTGGGAACACTGAAGCTTTCTTT
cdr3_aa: CASNPGRIGNTEAFF

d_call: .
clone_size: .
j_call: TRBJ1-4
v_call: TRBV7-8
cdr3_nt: TGTGCCAGCAGCGGCCGACAGCCGGGCACTAATGAAAAACTGTTTTTT
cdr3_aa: CASSGRQPGTNEKLFF

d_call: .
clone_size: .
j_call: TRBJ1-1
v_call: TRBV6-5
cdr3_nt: TGTGCCAGCAGCCCCCTACTCGGGAGGTACACTGAAGCTTTCTTT
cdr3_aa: CASSPLLGRYTEAFF

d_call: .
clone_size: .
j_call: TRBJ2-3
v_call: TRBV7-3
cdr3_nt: TGTGCCAGCAGCGCCCTAGGAGGTGGCACAGATACGCAGTATTTT
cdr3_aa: CASSALGGGTDTQYF

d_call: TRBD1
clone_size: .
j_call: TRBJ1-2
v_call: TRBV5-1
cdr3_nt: TGCGCCAGCAGCTTTCTTCAGGGGGCGGACTATGGCTACACCTTC
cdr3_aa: CASSFLQGADYGYTF

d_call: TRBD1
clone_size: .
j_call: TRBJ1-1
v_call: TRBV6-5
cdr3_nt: TGTGCCAGCAAAAGACAGGGTTTGAACACTGAAGCTTTCTTT
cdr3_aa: CASKRQGLNTEAFF

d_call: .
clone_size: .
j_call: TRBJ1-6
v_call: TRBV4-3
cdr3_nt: TGCGCCAGCAGCCAAACCGGTTGGAATTCACCCCTCCACTTT
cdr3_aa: CASSQTGWNSPLHF

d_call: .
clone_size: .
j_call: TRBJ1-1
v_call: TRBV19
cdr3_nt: TGTGCCAGTAGTCCGCAGGGCCATCTGGTTGCTTTCTTT
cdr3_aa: CASSPQGHLVAFF

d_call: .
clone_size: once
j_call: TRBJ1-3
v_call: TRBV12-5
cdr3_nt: TGTGCTAGTGGTTTAGCGGGGGGAAACACCATATATTTT
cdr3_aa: CASGLAGGNTIYF

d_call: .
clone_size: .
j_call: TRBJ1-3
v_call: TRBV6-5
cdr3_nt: TGTGCCAGCAGCCCCAGGGAAACTGGAAACACCATATATTTT
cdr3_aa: CASSPRETGNTIYF

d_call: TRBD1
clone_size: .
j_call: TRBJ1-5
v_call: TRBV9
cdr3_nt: TGTGCCAGCAGCTCGACAGGGGACCCGAATCAGCCCCAGCATTTT
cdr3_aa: CASSSTGDPNQPQHF

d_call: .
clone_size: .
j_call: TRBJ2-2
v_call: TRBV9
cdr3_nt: TGTGCCAGCGCTTCAGGCACCGGGGAGCTGTTTTTT
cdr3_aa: CASASGTGELFF

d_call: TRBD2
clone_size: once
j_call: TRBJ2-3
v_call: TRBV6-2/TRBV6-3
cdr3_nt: TGTGCCAGCAGTTACTCGGCGGGGGGCCAATATTTT
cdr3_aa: CASSYSAGGQYF

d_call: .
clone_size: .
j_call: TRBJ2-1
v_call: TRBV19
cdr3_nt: TGTGCCAGTAGTATTAGCTCCCAGCGGGCCCAGGGGCAGTTCTTC
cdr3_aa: CASSISSQRAQGQFF

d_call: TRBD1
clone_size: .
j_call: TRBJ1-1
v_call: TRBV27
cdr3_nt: TGTGCCAGCAGACGCCGGGACAGGGCGAACACTGAAGCTTTCTTT
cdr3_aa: CASRRRDRANTEAFF